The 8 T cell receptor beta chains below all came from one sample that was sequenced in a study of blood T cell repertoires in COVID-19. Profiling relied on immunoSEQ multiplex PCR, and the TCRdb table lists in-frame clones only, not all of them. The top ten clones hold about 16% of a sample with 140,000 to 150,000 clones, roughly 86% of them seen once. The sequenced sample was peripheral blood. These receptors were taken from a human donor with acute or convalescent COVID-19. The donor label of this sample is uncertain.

In DNA form, the CDR3 reads TGTGCCAGCAGAGGACTAGCGCGGTCCAATGAGCAGTTCTTC. Amino acid sequence: CASRGLARSNEQFF. The V and J genes are TRBV2 and TRBJ2-1, with 9 bases aligning to TRBD2. This CDR3 comprises 14 residues. Germline V gene data show CDR1 as SNHLY and CDR2 as FYNNEI. V lost 6 bases and J lost 6; bases outside the gene matches: 6.

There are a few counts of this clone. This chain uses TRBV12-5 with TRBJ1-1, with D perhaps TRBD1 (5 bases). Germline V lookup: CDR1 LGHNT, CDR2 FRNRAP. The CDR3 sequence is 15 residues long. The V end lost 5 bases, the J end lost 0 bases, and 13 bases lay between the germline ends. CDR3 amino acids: CASGRSTALNTEAFF. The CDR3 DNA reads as TGTGCTAGTGGTCGCTCGACAGCGTTGAACACTGAAGCTTTCTTT.

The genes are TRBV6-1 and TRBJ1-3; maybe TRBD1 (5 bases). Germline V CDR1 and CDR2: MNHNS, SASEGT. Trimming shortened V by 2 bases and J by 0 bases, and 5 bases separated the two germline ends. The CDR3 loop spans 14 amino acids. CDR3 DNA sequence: TGTGCCAGCAGTGAACAGGGCTCTGGAAACACCATATATTTT. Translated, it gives CASSEQGSGNTIYF.

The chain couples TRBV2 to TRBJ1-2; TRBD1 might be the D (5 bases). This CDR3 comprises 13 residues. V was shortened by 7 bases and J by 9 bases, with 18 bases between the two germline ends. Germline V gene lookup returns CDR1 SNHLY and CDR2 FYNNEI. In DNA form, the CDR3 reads TGTGCCAGCATTCCACCTCCGGGACTGCGCTACACCTTC. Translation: CASIPPPGLRYTF.

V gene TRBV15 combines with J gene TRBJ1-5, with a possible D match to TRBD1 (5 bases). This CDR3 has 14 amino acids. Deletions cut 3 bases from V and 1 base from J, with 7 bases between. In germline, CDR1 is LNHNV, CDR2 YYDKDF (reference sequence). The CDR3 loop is CATSRGRSNQPQHF. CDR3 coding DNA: TGTGCCACCAGCAGGGGGCGGAGCAATCAGCCCCAGCATTTT.

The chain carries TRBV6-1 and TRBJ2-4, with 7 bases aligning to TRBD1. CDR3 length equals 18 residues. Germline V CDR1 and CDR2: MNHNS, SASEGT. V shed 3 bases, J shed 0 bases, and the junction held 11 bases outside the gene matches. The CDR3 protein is CASSDRGFTILAKNIQYF. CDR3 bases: TGTGCCAGCAGTGACAGGGGGTTTACGATCCTAGCCAAAAACATTCAGTACTTC.

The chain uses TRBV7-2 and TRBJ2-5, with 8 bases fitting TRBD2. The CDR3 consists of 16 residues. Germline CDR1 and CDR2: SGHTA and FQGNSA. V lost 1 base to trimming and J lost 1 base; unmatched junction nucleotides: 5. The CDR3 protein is CASSLGVLAGQETQYF. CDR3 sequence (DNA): TGTGCCAGCAGCTTAGGGGTCCTAGCGGGCCAAGAGACCCAGTACTTC.

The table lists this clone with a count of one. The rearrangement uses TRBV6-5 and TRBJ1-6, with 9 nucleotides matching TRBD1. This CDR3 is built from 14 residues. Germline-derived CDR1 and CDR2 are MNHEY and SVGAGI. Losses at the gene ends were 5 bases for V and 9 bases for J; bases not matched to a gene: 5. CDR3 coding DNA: TGTGCCAGCAGTATACAGGGGGCGACTTCACCCCTCCACTTT. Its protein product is CASSIQGATSPLHF.